Presented here are 7 T cell receptor beta chains from one specimen sequenced in a study of blood T cell repertoires in COVID-19. The data were produced by immunoSEQ multiplex PCR, yet TCRdb's version contains in-frame clones alone and is incomplete. The sample includes 250,000 to 300,000 clones, about 89% of them seen just once. What was sequenced was peripheral blood. The receptors were gathered from a man aged 35 to 55 with acute or convalescent COVID-19.

The CDR3 DNA reads TGTGCCACCAGCAAACTAGGTGGGACAGGGTACGAGCAGTACTTC. It specifies CATSKLGGTGYEQYF. The chain joins TRBV15 to TRBJ2-7; 9 bases fit TRBD1. The CDR3 covers 15 residues. With V trimmed by 4 bases and J by 4 bases, 8 bases remained unmatched. In germline, CDR1 is LNHNV, CDR2 YYDKDF (reference sequence).

The CDR3 DNA sequence: TGTGCCAGCAGTGTGGGAGGTCGCAATCAGCCCCAGCATTTT. This translates into CASSVGGRNQPQHF. The chain combines TRBV2 with TRBJ1-5; the D is unclear. CDR1 is SNHLY and CDR2 is FYNNEI in the germline V gene. The CDR3 extends over 14 amino acids. V dropped 4 bases and J dropped 2 bases, with 9 bases sitting between them. The full variable domain, completed using reference TRBV2 and TRBJ1-5, is EPEVTQTPSHQVTQMGQEVILRCVPISNHLYFYWYRQILGQKVEFLVSFYNNEISEKSEIFDDQFSVERPDGSNFTLKIRSTKLEDSAMYFCASSVGGRNQPQHFGDGTRLSIL.

The chain joins TRBV2 to TRBJ1-6, with D maybe TRBD1 (6 bases). The CDR3 covers 15 residues. The germline V gene has CDR1 SNHLY and CDR2 FYNNEI. Trimming removed 4 bases at V and 8 bases at J, with 15 bases between. The CDR3 reads CASSAQGPHHSPLHF. CDR3 sequence (DNA): TGTGCCAGCAGTGCCCAGGGGCCGCACCATTCACCCCTCCACTTT.

The V call is TRBV2, the J call TRBJ1-2; TRBD1 matches 7 bases. V was pared by 7 bases and J by 0 bases, with 11 bases of the junction left unmatched. The CDR3 covers 16 residues. Germline-derived CDR1 and CDR2 are SNHLY and FYNNEI. CDR3 sequence: CASTPRGLGANYGYTF. The CDR3 DNA is TGTGCCAGCACCCCAAGGGGGCTAGGCGCTAACTATGGCTACACCTTC.

This chain links TRBV6-5 with TRBJ1-3, with D hard to call. V shed 0 bases and J shed 4 bases, with 4 bases lying between them. The CDR3 runs to 13 residues. Germline V gene sequence: CDR1 MNHEY, CDR2 SVGAGI. The CDR3 region has the DNA TGTGCCAGCAGTTACTCTCCAGGAAACACCATATATTTT. It is translated as CASSYSPGNTIYF.

J is TRBJ2-1 and V is TRBV5-5, with a tentative D call TRBD2 (7 bases). Germline V lookup: CDR1 SGHKS, CDR2 YYEKEE (reference sequence). The CDR3 is 15 amino acids. The germline V and J ends were trimmed by 0 bases and 6 bases, with 13 bases remaining between them. In nucleotides, the CDR3 is TGTGCCAGCAGCTTGGTGGGGGGGCCGCCCAATGAGCAGTTCTTC. Encoded protein: CASSLVGGPPNEQFF.

The genes are TRBV2 and TRBJ1-6; D may be TRBD1 (5 bases). CDR1 and CDR2 (germline): SNHLY, FYNNEI. This CDR3 contains 15 residues. V lost 7 bases and J 6 bases, leaving 16 bases between the germline ends. Written as DNA, the CDR3 is TGTGCCAGCATGGATATTACCGGGGGTAATTCACCCCTCCACTTT. Protein: CASMDITGGNSPLHF.